The sequence of this T cell receptor (beta chain) was determined in a study of blood T cell repertoires in COVID-19. As for the study in general: PBMCs, B-cell-depleted T cells, or T cells were the source of the cDNA or gDNA that made up the material.

Patients of the Seattle cohort, enrolled during active infection, were followed longitudinally. The germline V and J ends were trimmed by 4 bases and 1 base, with 10 bases remaining between them. Germline values: CDR1 ENHRY, CDR2 SYGVKD. The length of the CDR3 is 15 residues. As handled by the study authors: Counts of nucleated cells, estimated from reference gene primer amplification, were obtained. The protocol was immunoSEQ multiplex PCR, while the TCRdb copy is restricted to in-frame clones and leaves out a portion. The V and J calls and clone size are taken from that table; D and trimming were inferred from the DNA. The table has 150,000 or so clones, 75% to 90% seen once. This clone has just one count.

The V gene is TRBV10-3, the J gene TRBJ1-4; a possible D gene is TRBD1 (6 bases). The sequenced material came from peripheral blood. This clonotype originated in a man in his late teens or twenties with COVID-19, enrolled during active disease. This CDR3 is CAISARGGTNEKLFF. The CDR3 DNA follows: TGTGCCATCAGTGCAAGGGGGGGAACTAATGAAAAACTGTTTTTT.